The following is a T cell receptor (beta chain) sequence with its context. Its antigen is as yet unknown. Time point here: cycle 4 day 1 (C4D1), after 5 to 7 weeks of nivolumab. All patients relapsed after autologous stem cell transplantation, and brentuximab vedotin exposure varied. The study isolated CD8+ T cells from thawed PBMCs by magnetic negative selection. TCRdb keeps only in-frame clones here, not all; method: immunoSEQ multiplex PCR. The sample lists some 8,000 clones; 77% were seen once. The CDR3 loop spans 14 amino acids. Germline trimming cut 1 base from V and 4 bases from J; bases unmatched to any gene: 2. Germline-derived CDR1 and CDR2 are SGDLS and YYNGEE. These data originate in a study of PD-1 blockade in classical Hodgkin lymphoma. General study findings and limits: Prior therapy or disease activity may underlie the repertoire differences, whose causes remain undefined. Newly diagnosed patients and complete responders had comparable diversity at baseline.

The chain uses TRBV9 and TRBJ2-5; 9 nucleotides align to TRBD1. The specimen was CD8+ T cells from blood, collected before the fourth cycle of nivolumab. This TCR came from a human donor with classical Hodgkin lymphoma. The CDR3 sequence is CASSVRDRVETQYF. Here the CDR3 DNA reads TGTGCCAGCAGCGTACGGGACAGGGTAGAGACCCAGTACTTC.